A single sample is the source of the 10 T cell receptor beta chains below, sequenced in a study of preoperative IRX-2 immunotherapy in early breast cancer (dated by TCRdb to the late 2010s). To prepare the library, the immunoSEQ multiplex PCR assay was applied. The table was pulled from immuneACCESS by TCRdb, which kept in-frame rearrangements only. Such tables lose some clones; where checked, under half of the loss comes from unresolved V genes, and the rest has no known cause. In this sample the table shows tens of thousands of clones, roughly 95% of which occur a single time. Clones ranked in the top ten supply around 15% of the sample. Sample treatment or condition, as interpreted from the label and publication: preoperative locoregional IRX-2 cytokine immunotherapy. This specimen consisted of tumor tissue, obtained after IRX-2 immunotherapy. These TCRs come from a human donor with breast cancer.

This rearrangement joins TRBV4-2 to TRBJ1-1, with D perhaps TRBD1 (6 bases). This CDR3 has 15 amino acids. V gave up 1 base and J gave up 6 bases, with 15 bases separating them. Per the germline V gene, CDR1 is LGHNA and CDR2 is YNFKEQ. CDR3 sequence: CASSQVGGVVSEAFF. The CDR3 nucleotides read TGTGCCAGCAGCCAAGTAGGGGGTGTGGTATCTGAAGCTTTCTTT.

This chain links TRBV2 with TRBJ2-7; D uncertain. The CDR3 is 12 residues long. V gave up 6 bases and J gave up 4 bases, with 10 bases separating them. The germline V gene has CDR1 SNHLY and CDR2 FYNNEI. CDR3 sequence: CASRLQVYEQYF. CDR3 nucleotide sequence: TGTGCCAGCAGACTCCAGGTTTACGAGCAGTACTTC.

The rearrangement links TRBV29-1 to TRBJ1-4; TRBD1 might be the D (5 bases). The CDR3 runs 15 residues. Trimming left V 7 bases short and J 7 bases short, with 22 bases between. Germline V gene lookup returns CDR1 SQVTM and CDR2 ANQGSEA. The CDR3 is CSAIPNGQGGEKLFF. The CDR3 nucleotides read TGCAGCGCTATTCCCAACGGGCAGGGTGGTGAAAAACTGTTTTTT.

V and J are TRBV5-1 and TRBJ2-7; TRBD1 matches at 7 bases. The length of the CDR3 is 12 residues. CDR1 and CDR2 (germline): SGHRS, YFSETQ. Trimming at V came to 4 bases and at J to 7 bases, leaving 5 bases not matched to a gene. CDR3: CASSRDRWEQYF. In nucleotides, the CDR3 is TGCGCCAGCAGCCGGGACAGATGGGAGCAGTACTTC.

The chain is built from TRBV7-2 and TRBJ2-1, with unresolved D. Trimming left V 4 bases short and J 6 bases short, with 13 bases between. CDR3 length: 14 residues. Looked up from germline, CDR1 is SGHTA and CDR2 is FQGNSA. Here the CDR3 reads CASSSFNSLNEQFF. The DNA of the CDR3 is TGTGCCAGCAGCTCCTTCAATTCCCTCAATGAGCAGTTCTTC.

The chain employs TRBV4-2 and TRBJ2-2; 10 bases align to TRBD2. The CDR3 loop spans 16 amino acids. V dropped 1 base and J dropped 6; count of bases not matched to a gene: 5. Germline loops: CDR1 LGHNA, CDR2 YNFKEQ. This CDR3 is CASSQVPAGGPGELFF. As DNA, the CDR3 is TGTGCCAGCAGCCAAGTGCCAGCGGGGGGGCCCGGGGAGCTGTTTTTT.

The rearrangement links TRBV29-1 to TRBJ2-3; the match to TRBD2 covers 10 bases. The V gene's germline CDR1 is SQVTM and CDR2 ANQGSEA. This CDR3 comprises 15 residues. With V trimmed by 5 bases and J by 4 bases, 9 bases remained unmatched. CDR3 DNA sequence: TGCAGCGTTAGGAGCGGGAGGGCCGTTGCAGATACGCAGTATTTT. It yields the protein CSVRSGRAVADTQYF.

V gene TRBV14 combines with J gene TRBJ2-5; D is uncertain. The length of the CDR3 is 11 residues. Germline CDR1 reads SGHDN; CDR2 reads FVKESK. The V and J ends lost 1 base and 7 bases respectively, with 4 bases between them. The chain's CDR3 is CASSQGGTQYF. The DNA for the CDR3 is TGTGCCAGCAGCCAAGGTGGGACCCAGTACTTC.

The chain couples TRBV15 to TRBJ2-7, with D maybe TRBD2 (5 bases). Trimming stripped 8 bases from V and 2 bases from J, with 19 bases between. CDR1 is LNHNV and CDR2 is YYDKDF in the germline V gene (reference sequence). The CDR3 runs 15 residues. In nucleotides, the CDR3 is TGTGCCACCCAAGAGGGAACAAAAAGGCCCTACGAGCAGTACTTC. Its protein is CATQEGTKRPYEQYF.

This clone was seen only once. The rearrangement links TRBV18 to TRBJ2-1; TRBD1 might be the D (5 bases). The length of the CDR3 is 16 residues. Germline CDR1 is KGHSH and CDR2 is LQKENI. Deletions cut 0 bases from V and 6 bases from J, with 15 bases between. Here the CDR3 reads CASSPPRQGPSNEQFF. The CDR3 nucleotides are TGTGCCAGCTCACCACCGAGGCAGGGTCCCTCCAATGAGCAGTTCTTC.